This T cell receptor beta chain emerged from a study of blood T cell repertoires in COVID-19. A single count supports this clone. Here immunoSEQ multiplex PCR was the method, and the copy in TCRdb shows in-frame clones only, minus some. The data hold 200,000 to 300,000 clones, with around 89% observed a single time. The receptor was derived from a woman aged 25 to 39 who had recovered from COVID-19. The specimen was PBMCs or T cells enriched from blood (not recorded which).

DNA of the CDR3: TGTGCCAGCAGCTTACATCGACGGACTAGCGGGGGATCTTGGTACGAGCAGTACTTC. Translating gives CASSLHRRTSGGSWYEQYF. This sequence joins TRBV11-2 and TRBJ2-7; 13 bases align to TRBD2. There are 19 residues in the CDR3. J was trimmed by 4 bases and V by 2 bases; bases with no gene match: 14. Germline V CDR1 and CDR2: SGHAT, FQNNGV.